This entry lists 12 T cell receptor beta chains sequenced from one sample in a study of shared clonotypes between healthy human individuals. Clones were sequenced by immunoSEQ multiplex PCR, and TCRdb holds only the in-frame ones, with some missing. The sample consists of 450,000 to 550,000 clones, more than 65% of them appearing once. Material: PBMCs. These receptors were collected from a woman aged 40 to 50 in good health. Some clones in this sample may be carry-over from other donors' samples.

The V gene is TRBV10-3, the J gene TRBJ2-7, with D tentatively TRBD1 or TRBD2 (5 bases each). The CDR3 length is 16 residues. V was cut by 0 bases and J by 0 bases, with 12 bases left in between. Germline loops: CDR1 ENHRY, CDR2 SYGVKD. DNA of the CDR3: TGTGCCATCAGTGAGTCCGGGACCTATACCTCCTACGAGCAGTACTTC. Protein: CAISESGTYTSYEQYF.

Only a few counts were recorded for this clone. V is TRBV7-2 and J is TRBJ1-1, with D tentatively TRBD1 (5 bases). Germline V gene data show CDR1 as SGHTA and CDR2 as FQGNSA. This CDR3 is 15 amino acids long. The germline V and J ends were trimmed by 2 bases and 7 bases, with 17 bases remaining between them. CDR3 nucleotides: TGTGCCAGCAGCTTACCTATGGATGGGGGGAGTGAAGCTTTCTTT. This translates into CASSLPMDGGSEAFF. The whole variable domain, filled in from reference TRBV7-2 and TRBJ1-1, reads GAGVSQSPSNKVTEKGKDVELRCDPISGHTALYWYRQSLGQGLEFLIYFQGNSAPDKSGLPSDRFSAERTGGSVSTLTIQRTQQEDSAVYLCASSLPMDGGSEAFFGQGTRLTVV.

The chain combines TRBV28 with TRBJ2-2, with a possible D match to TRBD2 (5 bases). This CDR3 region has 17 residues. Germline V lookup: CDR1 MDHEN, CDR2 SYDVKM. The V end lost 5 bases, the J end lost 4 bases, and 20 bases lay between the germline ends. CDR3 sequence: CASSPLDPFGSTGELFF. DNA of the CDR3: TGTGCCAGCAGTCCCCTCGACCCTTTTGGGAGCACCGGGGAGCTGTTTTTT. The full variable domain, in which reference TRBV28 and TRBJ2-2 provide the parts outside the CDR3, is DVKVTQSSRYLVKRTGEKVFLECVQDMDHENMFWYRQDPGLGLRLIYFSYDVKMKEKGDIPEGYSVSREKKERFSLILESASTNQTSMYLCASSPLDPFGSTGELFFGEGSRLTVL.

The gene calls are TRBV6-4 and TRBJ2-2, with 10 bases lining up with TRBD1. The CDR3 contains 14 residues. V trimming: 6 bases; J trimming: 4 bases; junction bases outside the gene matches: 2. Looked up from germline, CDR1 is MRHNA and CDR2 is SNTAGT. DNA for the CDR3: TGTGCCAGCAGGAGGGACAGGGGCACCGGGGAGCTGTTTTTT. This gives the protein CASRRDRGTGELFF.

The chain has TRBV11-2 and TRBJ2-6; D may be TRBD2 (7 bases). Trimming shortened V by 2 bases and J by 0 bases, and 8 bases separated the two germline ends. Germline CDR1 is SGHAT and CDR2 is FQNNGV. The CDR3 has 16 amino acids. The CDR3 DNA follows: TGTGCCAGCAGCTTAAGGGGGGGCTCTGGGGCCAACGTCCTGACTTTC. Its translation is CASSLRGGSGANVLTF.

This clone turned up a few times. This chain joins TRBV28 and TRBJ1-2; D not resolved. The CDR3 totals 11 residues. CDR1 is MDHEN and CDR2 is SYDVKM in the germline V gene. Trimming took off 3 bases at V and 1 base at J, with 0 bases between the two ends. CDR3 nucleotide sequence: TGTGCCAGCAGTTTTAACTATGGCTACACCTTC. It specifies CASSFNYGYTF.

This clone was picked up a small number of times. This rearrangement joins TRBV6-5 to TRBJ2-7; no clear D. CDR3 size: 11 residues. The V gene's germline CDR1 is MNHEY and CDR2 SVGAGI. Trimming cost V 8 bases and J 3 bases, with 8 bases left between them. In DNA, the CDR3 is TGTGCCAGCGGACCACGCTACGAGCAGTACTTC. It specifies CASGPRYEQYF.

V and J are TRBV5-1 and TRBJ1-1, with D unclear. This CDR3 is 13 amino acids long. CDR1 and CDR2 (germline): SGHRS, YFSETQ. Trimming cost V 2 bases and J 4 bases, with 9 bases left between them. Written as DNA, the CDR3 is TGCGCCAGCAGCTTACCGGGTACCACTGAAGCTTTCTTT. This encodes CASSLPGTTEAFF.

CDR3 sequence reads: CASSTSRLGRGNQPQHF. The CDR3, as DNA: TGTGCCAGTAGTACGAGCAGACTGGGAAGGGGCAATCAGCCCCAGCATTTT. The chain is built from TRBV19 and TRBJ1-5; D gene ambiguous. The CDR3 extends over 17 amino acids. V was trimmed by 4 bases and J by 2 bases, leaving 18 bases between them. Germline loops: CDR1 LNHDA, CDR2 SQIVND (reference sequence).

The CDR3 DNA sequence: TGCGCCAGCAGCCCGCCTCAGGGAGGTAACTATGGCTACACCTTC. Translated, it gives CASSPPQGGNYGYTF. This rearrangement joins TRBV5-1 to TRBJ1-2, with a tentative D call TRBD1 (5 bases). The CDR3 runs to 15 residues. V was shortened by 4 bases and J by 1 base, with 14 bases between the two germline ends. CDR1 is SGHRS and CDR2 is YFSETQ in the germline V gene.

J is TRBJ1-4 and V is TRBV5-4; a possible D gene is TRBD1 (5 bases). This CDR3 is built from 15 residues. The germline V gene has CDR1 SGHNT and CDR2 YYREEE (reference sequence). Between the trimmed V and J ends, which lost 0 bases and 4 bases, there was a span of 10 bases. The CDR3 reads CASSLAGGLNEKLFF. In nucleotides, the CDR3 is TGTGCCAGCAGCTTGGCCGGGGGTCTTAATGAAAAACTGTTTTTT.

The chain links TRBV10-3 to TRBJ1-2; TRBD1 matches at 9 bases. The CDR3 covers 13 residues. Germline lookup yields CDR1 ENHRY and CDR2 SYGVKD. The trim removed 7 bases at V and 8 bases at J, leaving 8 bases unmatched. The CDR3 DNA sequence: TGTGCCATCAACCAGGACAGGGGAAACGGCTACACCTTC. It codes for CAINQDRGNGYTF.